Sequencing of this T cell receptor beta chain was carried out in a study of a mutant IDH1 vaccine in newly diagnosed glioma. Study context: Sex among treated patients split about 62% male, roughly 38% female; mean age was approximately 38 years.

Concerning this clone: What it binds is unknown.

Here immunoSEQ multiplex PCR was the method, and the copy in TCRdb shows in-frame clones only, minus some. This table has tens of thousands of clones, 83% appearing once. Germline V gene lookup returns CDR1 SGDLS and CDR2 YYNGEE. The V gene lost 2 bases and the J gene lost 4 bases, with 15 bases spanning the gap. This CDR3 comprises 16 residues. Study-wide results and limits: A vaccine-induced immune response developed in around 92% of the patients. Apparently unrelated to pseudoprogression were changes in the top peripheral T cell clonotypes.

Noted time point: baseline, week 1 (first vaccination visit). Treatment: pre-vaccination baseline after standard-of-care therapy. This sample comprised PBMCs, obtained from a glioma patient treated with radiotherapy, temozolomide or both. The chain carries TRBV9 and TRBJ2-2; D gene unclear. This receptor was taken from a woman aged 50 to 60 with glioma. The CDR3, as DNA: TGTGCCAGCAGCGTTTCACAAGGGATTGGCACCGGGGAGCTGTTTTTT. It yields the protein CASSVSQGIGTGELFF. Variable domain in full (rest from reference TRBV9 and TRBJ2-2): DSGVTQTPKHLITATGQRVTLRCSPRSGDLSVYWYQQSLDQGLQFLIQYYNGEERAKGNILERFSAQQFPDLHSELNLSSLELGDSALYFCASSVSQGIGTGELFFGEGSRLTVL.